This TCR beta chain came from a study of beta chain features in type 1 diabetes. Overall study results and limits: PCR might favor shorter templates, but any such skew would affect patients and controls equally. In comparison with healthy donors, patients had naive, central memory and Treg TCRB repertoires that appeared more similar. Patients with Type 1 diabetes showed moderately but significantly shorter TCRB CDR3s in all four CD4+ subsets.

The germline V gene has CDR1 LNHDA and CDR2 SQIVND (reference sequence). The junction had 10 bases not matched to a gene; V was cut back by 7 bases and J by 6 bases. The CDR3 covers 15 residues. CD4+ cells of the naive, central memory, regulatory and stem cell-like memory types were sorted via CD45RO/CCR7/CD25/CD127/CD95/CD27. This clone turned up a few times. What it recognizes is unknown. Expressed TCRB transcripts got sequenced, as all isolated RNA was reverse transcribed. Measured with immunoSEQ multiplex PCR; TCRdb has only the in-frame clones, and not every one. Here the sample spans 850,000 to 900,000 clones, roughly 15% being singletons.

Material for sequencing was naive CD4+ T cells from blood. This chain joins TRBV19 and TRBJ2-2, with TRBD1 matching over 8 bases. This clonotype originated in a woman aged 18 to 35 in good health. The CDR3 loop reads CASISTGVLAGELFF. Here the CDR3 DNA reads TGTGCCAGTATATCGACAGGGGTATTGGCCGGGGAGCTGTTTTTT.